The 24 T cell receptor beta chains reported below all come from one sample, sequenced in a study of cytomegalovirus exposure and HLA in healthy donors. This PCR relied on a set of 60 Vbeta primers and 13 Jbeta primers. Profiled with immunoSEQ multiplex PCR; TCRdb holds only in-frame clones, not every one. This table holds approximately 110,000 clones, 15% found once. The material sequenced was PBMCs. The origin of the receptors is a young woman in good health and CMV-seronegative.

The chain joins TRBV4-3 to TRBJ2-1, with D unresolved. Germline CDR1 reads LGHNA; CDR2 reads YSLEER. V lost 0 bases and J lost 0, with 15 bases in between. The length of the CDR3 is 18 residues. Written as DNA, the CDR3 is TGCGCCAGCAGCCAAGATAGCAGAGGTCCCAGCTCCTACAATGAGCAGTTCTTC. Translated, it gives CASSQDSRGPSSYNEQFF.

This clone was seen a handful of times. This chain connects TRBV5-6 to TRBJ1-2, with D perhaps matching TRBD1 (5 bases). CDR3 size: 12 residues. V was shortened by 3 bases and J by 8 bases, with 11 bases between the two germline ends. In germline, CDR1 is SGHDT, CDR2 YYEEEE. CDR3 sequence: CASSSVGEGYTF. CDR3 coding DNA: TGTGCCAGCAGCTCTGTAGGGGAAGGCTACACCTTC.

This clone has just a few counts. Written as DNA, the CDR3 is TGTGCCAACGCCCTGCGCCCTGGAAACACCATATATTTT. Translating gives CANALRPGNTIYF. This sequence joins TRBV2 and TRBJ1-3; D ambiguous. This CDR3 spans 13 amino acids. Germline-derived CDR1 and CDR2 are SNHLY and FYNNEI. Trimming cost V 10 bases and J 2 bases, with 12 bases left between them.

The sample holds a few counts of this clone. The V and J genes are TRBV18 and TRBJ2-1; 7 bases fit TRBD2. The V gene's germline CDR1 is KGHSH and CDR2 LQKENI. V lost 6 bases and J lost 7; bases outside the gene matches: 18. This CDR3 has 17 residues. CDR3 in amino acids: CASSPTGFGGRANEQFF. CDR3 bases: TGTGCCAGCTCGCCAACGGGATTCGGCGGGAGAGCAAATGAGCAGTTCTTC.

This clone has just a few counts. The chain uses TRBV6-6 and TRBJ1-1; 8 bases line up with TRBD1. Germline V CDR1 and CDR2: MNHNY, SVGAGI (reference sequence). CDR3 length equals 14 residues. The ends lost 5 bases at V and 5 bases at J; junction bases unmatched: 7. The CDR3 DNA follows: TGTGCCAGCAGTATAAGCCGGGACAGGACTGAAGCTTTCTTT. It yields the protein CASSISRDRTEAFF.

This chain uses TRBV6-1 with TRBJ2-1, with TRBD2 identical over 7 bases. The CDR3 has 14 residues. Unmatched junction bases numbered 11, after V lost 5 bases and J lost 10 bases. CDR1 MNHNS and CDR2 SASEGT come from the germline V gene. In nucleotides, the CDR3 is TGTGCCAGCAGTACCCTAGCGGCCGGGGGAGAGCAGTTCTTC. It is translated as CASSTLAAGGEQFF.

This clone was found a few times. This sequence joins TRBV6-5 and TRBJ1-2, with TRBD1 matching 8 bases. V shed 5 bases and J 4 bases; nucleotides not matched to a gene: 9. Germline V gene data show CDR1 as MNHEY and CDR2 as SVGAGI. This CDR3 spans 15 amino acids. CDR3 in amino acids: CASSPGQGFIYGYTF. The DNA of the CDR3 is TGTGCCAGCAGTCCAGGACAGGGCTTTATCTATGGCTACACCTTC.

The table lists this clone with a count of one. The rearrangement uses TRBV7-9 and TRBJ2-1, with 7 bases matching TRBD1. The CDR3 contains 16 residues. J gave up 3 bases and V 5 bases, and 10 bases lay outside the gene matches. Germline-derived CDR1 and CDR2 are SEHNR and FQNEAQ (reference sequence). The CDR3 sequence is CASSPERDSNYNEQFF. DNA of the CDR3: TGTGCCAGCAGCCCGGAACGGGACAGCAACTACAATGAGCAGTTCTTC.

This clone was observed a handful of times. The gene calls are TRBV7-9 and TRBJ2-1, with 10 bases lining up with TRBD2. CDR1 is SEHNR, CDR2 FQNEAQ, per germline (reference sequence). This CDR3 contains 16 residues. Trimming at V came to 5 bases and at J to 2 bases, leaving 6 bases not matched to a gene. The CDR3 DNA is TGTGCCAGCAGCCCCCCCCTAGCGGGAGCCTACAATGAGCAGTTCTTC. Its protein is CASSPPLAGAYNEQFF.

This clone was counted a few times. The genes are TRBV28 and TRBJ1-1; 8 bases align to TRBD1. V was clipped by 6 bases and J by 11 bases; unmatched bases: 11. Germline loops: CDR1 MDHEN, CDR2 SYDVKM. CDR3 length: 13 amino acids. As DNA, the CDR3 is TGTGCCAGCAGCCCAGGACAGGGCGTTTTGGCTTTCTTT. Translating it yields CASSPGQGVLAFF.

The genes are TRBV6-4 and TRBJ2-2; possible D gene TRBD2, 5 bases. This CDR3 contains 14 residues. The germline V gene has CDR1 MRHNA and CDR2 SNTAGT. Trimming stripped 3 bases from V and 5 bases from J, with 10 bases between. The chain's CDR3 is CASSEGEETGELFF. The DNA for the CDR3 is TGTGCCAGCAGTGAGGGAGAGGAGACCGGGGAGCTGTTTTTT.

The V gene is TRBV27, the J gene TRBJ1-2, with D perhaps TRBD1 (5 bases). The V end lost 4 bases, the J end lost 2 bases, and 14 bases lay between the germline ends. Germline values: CDR1 MNHEY, CDR2 SMNVEV (reference sequence). The CDR3 loop spans 15 amino acids. The CDR3 is CASSSPAGGNYGYTF. As DNA, the CDR3 is TGTGCCAGCAGTTCCCCGGCTGGGGGGAACTATGGCTACACCTTC.

This clone was found a few times. CDR3 residues: CASSPPGDYSPLHF. Written as DNA, the CDR3 is TGTGCCAGCAGCCCTCCGGGTGACTATTCACCCCTCCACTTT. The gene calls are TRBV11-2 and TRBJ1-6; no clear D. The length of the CDR3 is 14 residues. The germline V and J ends were trimmed by 5 bases and 8 bases, with 13 bases remaining between them. The germline gives CDR1 SGHAT, CDR2 FQNNGV.

The rearrangement links TRBV23-1 to TRBJ2-7, with 7 positions matching TRBD1. Being an ORF, TRBV23-1 has a function that is uncertain. The CDR3 runs to 15 residues. After removal of 8 bases from V and 4 bases from J, the junction contained 14 bases not matched to a gene. The CDR3 loop is CASGPGRGQRYEQYF. Here the CDR3 DNA reads TGCGCCAGCGGCCCGGGCAGGGGACAGCGTTACGAGCAGTACTTC.

This clone was recorded a few times. The rearrangement uses TRBV5-4 and TRBJ1-2, with D unclear. Trimming left V 0 bases short and J 2 bases short, with 11 bases between. CDR1 SGHNT and CDR2 YYREEE come from the germline V gene (reference sequence). The CDR3 loop spans 15 amino acids. CDR3 in DNA: TGTGCCAGCAGCTTGGGGTCCCCACAGAACTATGGCTACACCTTC. Its protein product is CASSLGSPQNYGYTF. The entire variable domain, with the rest obtained from reference TRBV5-4 and TRBJ1-2, is as follows: ETGVTQSPTHLIKTRGQQVTLRCSSQSGHNTVSWYQQALGQGPQFIFQYYREEENGRGNFPPRFSGLQFPNYSSELNVNALELDDSALYLCASSLGSPQNYGYTFGSGTRLTVV.

The rearrangement joins TRBV19 to TRBJ2-1; D remains unclear. The length of the CDR3 is 15 residues. The germline V gene encodes CDR1 LNHDA and CDR2 SQIVND (reference sequence). Trimming stripped 5 bases from V and 6 bases from J, with 17 bases between. The CDR3 DNA reads as TGTGCCAGTAGTCCTTTCTACGGCTCGGGCAATGAGCAGTTCTTC. Amino acid sequence: CASSPFYGSGNEQFF.

V is TRBV9 and J is TRBJ2-1; 7 bases line up with TRBD1. The CDR3 spans 14 residues. Per germline, CDR1 SGDLS and CDR2 YYNGEE. The V segment lost 3 bases and the J segment 8 bases; nucleotides outside the gene matches: 8. CDR3 amino acids: CASSAEDRSDEQFF. Here the CDR3 DNA reads TGTGCCAGCAGCGCGGAGGACAGGTCCGATGAGCAGTTCTTC.

CDR3 sequence: CASSLVGGTDTQYF. CDR3 coding DNA: TGTGCCAGCAGCTTGGTAGGGGGTACAGATACGCAGTATTTT. This sequence joins TRBV7-3 and TRBJ2-3, with D possibly TRBD1 on 6 matching bases. The germline V and J ends were trimmed by 3 bases and 3 bases, with 10 bases remaining between them. The CDR3 is 14 residues long. Germline CDR1 is SGHTA and CDR2 is FQGTGA. Drawing the rest from reference TRBV7-3 and TRBJ2-3, the complete variable domain is GAGVSQTPSNKVTEKGKYVELRCDPISGHTALYWYRQSLGQGPEFLIYFQGTGAADDSGLPNDRFFAVRPEGSVSTLKIQRTERGDSAVYLCASSLVGGTDTQYFGPGTRLTVL.

This clone turned up a few times. The chain is built from TRBV18 and TRBJ2-7, with TRBD2 matching over 8 bases. Germline lookup yields CDR1 KGHSH and CDR2 LQKENI. With V trimmed by 6 bases and J by 13 bases, 14 bases remained unmatched. The CDR3 has 13 amino acids. CDR3: CASSPGLEDSLYF. The DNA for the CDR3 is TGTGCCAGCTCCCCGGGACTAGAGGACTCCCTTTACTTC.

A few counts support this clone. The chain recombines TRBV5-1 with TRBJ2-7, with 12 bases matching TRBD2. CDR3 length equals 16 residues. With V trimmed by 0 bases and J by 4 bases, 5 bases remained unmatched. Germline V gene sequence: CDR1 SGHRS, CDR2 YFSETQ. The CDR3: CASSLGLAGVAYEQYF. The CDR3 coding sequence is TGCGCCAGCAGCTTGGGACTAGCGGGAGTAGCTTACGAGCAGTACTTC.

This clone has more than one count but fewer than ten. The chain uses TRBV5-1 and TRBJ1-1; no firm D call. V was trimmed by 0 bases and J by 1 base, leaving 7 bases between them. Germline lookup yields CDR1 SGHRS and CDR2 YFSETQ. The CDR3 runs to 14 residues. CDR3 sequence (DNA): TGCGCCAGCAGCTTGGAGGCGGGGAACACTGAAGCTTTCTTT. It is translated as CASSLEAGNTEAFF.

The chain links TRBV29-1 to TRBJ2-7; 8 bases map to TRBD2. This CDR3 has 13 residues. Germline V lookup: CDR1 SQVTM, CDR2 ANQGSEA. Germline trimming cut 0 bases from V and 3 bases from J; bases unmatched to any gene: 1. DNA of the CDR3: TGCAGCGTTGAAGATCGGGAGGGCTACGAGCAGTACTTC. Translated, it gives CSVEDREGYEQYF.

This sequence joins TRBV5-1 and TRBJ1-2, with D tentatively TRBD1 (5 bases). In germline, CDR1 is SGHRS, CDR2 YFSETQ. The CDR3 runs 15 residues. The V end lost 0 bases, the J end lost 6 bases, and 15 bases lay between the germline ends. The CDR3 coding sequence is TGCGCCAGCAGCTTGGACAGGACGGAGTTGAATGGCTACACCTTC. Its translation: CASSLDRTELNGYTF.

The J gene is TRBJ2-1, the V gene TRBV5-5, with TRBD1 matching over 9 bases. The CDR3 covers 18 residues. CDR1 is SGHKS and CDR2 is YYEKEE in the germline V gene (reference sequence). Trimming cost V 0 bases and J 5 bases; bases outside gene matches: 12. CDR3 sequence: CASSLDSSGTGFDNEQFF. The CDR3 DNA is TGTGCCAGCAGCTTGGACTCATCCGGGACAGGGTTCGACAATGAGCAGTTCTTC.